This TCR beta chain emerged from a study of T cell repertoires in cytomegalovirus infection. TCRdb itself ran the reads through MiXCR, one entry per CDR3 protein. This table holds 700,000 to 900,000 distinct CDR3 sequences, 25% to 30% found once. Regarding this clonotype: Its target is unknown.

The germline gives CDR1 SGHNT, CDR2 YYREEE (reference sequence). Trimming shortened V by 4 bases and J by 7 bases, and 17 bases separated the two germline ends. This CDR3 contains 14 residues. The chain carries TRBV5-4 and TRBJ1-1, with D tentatively TRBD1 (5 bases). This receptor was taken from a human donor in good health (CMV status not recorded). Some clones in this sample may be carry-over from other donors' samples. The sample was cultured CD8+ T cells from PBMCs, taken from culture after CMV antigen stimulation. The chain's CDR3 is CASSPGTGLNEAFF. CDR3 nucleotides: TGTGCCAGCAGCCCAGGGACGGGGCTGAATGAAGCTTTCTTT.